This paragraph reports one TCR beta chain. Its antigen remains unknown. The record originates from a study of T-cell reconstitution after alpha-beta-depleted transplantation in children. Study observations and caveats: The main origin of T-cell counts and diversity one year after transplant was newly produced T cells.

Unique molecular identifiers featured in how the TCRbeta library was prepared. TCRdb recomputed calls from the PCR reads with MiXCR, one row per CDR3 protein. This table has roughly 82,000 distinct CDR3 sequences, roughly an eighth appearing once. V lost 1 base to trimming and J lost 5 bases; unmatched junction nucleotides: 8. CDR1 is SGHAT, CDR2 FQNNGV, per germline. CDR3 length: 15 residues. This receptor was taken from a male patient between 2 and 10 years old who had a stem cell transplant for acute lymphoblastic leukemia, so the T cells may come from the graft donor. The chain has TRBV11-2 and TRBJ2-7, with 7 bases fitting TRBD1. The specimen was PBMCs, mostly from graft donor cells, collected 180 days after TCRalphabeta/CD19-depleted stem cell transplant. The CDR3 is CASSLGPTGEHEQYF. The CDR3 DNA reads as TGTGCCAGCAGCTTAGGTCCCACAGGGGAGCACGAGCAGTACTTC.